This TCR beta chain was observed in a study of blood T cell repertoires in COVID-19. The protocol was immunoSEQ multiplex PCR, while the TCRdb copy is restricted to in-frame clones and leaves out a portion. The sample lists about 260,000 clones; more than 85% were seen once. This CDR3 spans 13 amino acids. Trimming cost V 0 bases and J 6 bases, with 7 bases left between them. Germline lookup yields CDR1 MNHEY and CDR2 SMNVEV (reference sequence). Participants spanned ages about 18 to 95 years and resided in about two dozen US areas. Researchers sorted participants into cohorts using their self-reported clinical history. As concerns this clone: Other DNA sequences of this sample code for an identical CDR3.

The sequencing sample was made of PBMCs or T cells enriched from blood (not recorded which). This chain connects TRBV27 to TRBJ2-3; no clear D. The clonotype comes from a man aged 40-49 years who had been exposed to COVID-19. The CDR3 DNA reads TGTGCCAGCAGTTTATCCCTCCGGGATACGCAGTATTTT. Protein product: CASSLSLRDTQYF.